What follows describes a single T cell receptor (beta chain). Per germline, CDR1 MNHEY and CDR2 SVGEGT. Trimming cost V 4 bases and J 5 bases, with 13 bases left between them. The CDR3 runs to 14 residues. The entry originates in a study of blood T cell repertoires in COVID-19. About the research overall: Some COVID-19 samples were acute and others convalescent; all came from the United States, Italy and Spain. The analysed material was cDNA or gDNA that came from T cells, B-cell-depleted T cells, or PBMCs.

Per the original methods: Reference gene primer amplification gave estimated nucleated cell counts. TCRdb keeps only in-frame clones here, not all; method: immunoSEQ multiplex PCR. V and J calls plus clone size are reproduced from that table; the DNA served to infer D and trimming. This sample yields approximately 69,000 clones, of which roughly 80% are seen a single time; 1.5% to 2% belongs to the top ten. The rearrangement uses TRBV6-2 or TRBV6-3 and TRBJ2-3; a possible D gene is TRBD2 (6 bases). Sequencing was performed on peripheral blood. The source of this sequence is a woman aged 55-70 years with acute or convalescent COVID-19. The CDR3 loop is CASSSTRGVDTQYF. As DNA, the CDR3 is TGTGCCAGCAGTTCGACTAGAGGGGTAGATACGCAGTATTTT.